This entry concerns a single T cell receptor beta chain. In the authors' methods: Using reference gene primer amplification, nucleated cell counts were estimated. Sequencing used immunoSEQ multiplex PCR; TCRdb keeps in-frame clones, though not all of them. V and J calls and clone size come straight from that table; D and trimming were deduced from the DNA. The sample yields some 110,000 clones, more than 80% seen once. Germline lookup yields CDR1 SGHAT and CDR2 FQNNGV. This CDR3 has 14 residues. The V segment lost 3 bases and the J segment 4 bases; nucleotides outside the gene matches: 1. This entry is derived from a study of blood T cell repertoires in COVID-19. Study summary: Collection of acute and convalescent COVID-19 samples took place in the United States, Italy and Spain. Nucleic acid was either cDNA or gDNA, and it came from T cells, B-cell-depleted T cells, or PBMCs.

Source material: peripheral blood. The chain has TRBV11-2 and TRBJ2-5, with 11 bases identical to TRBD2. This sequence was found in a woman aged 70 to 79 with acute or convalescent COVID-19. Written as DNA, the CDR3 is TGTGCCAGCAGCTTCGGACTAGCGGGAGAGACCCAGTACTTC. Translated: CASSFGLAGETQYF.